This T cell receptor beta chain comes out of a study of persistence of HIV-infected CD4 T cells (dated by TCRdb to about 2020). Turning to the overall study: Suppressive ART had been received by participants for a median of roughly 8 years. The clonality of all cells in each sorted population was measured by TCRbeta sequencing, and the clonality of infected cells was measured by proviral sequencing. Anti-CD3/anti-CD28 stimulation activated a higher proportion of cells, with a lower memory fraction, than antigen stimulation. Peripheral blood samples of up to about 200 mL were obtained at multiple time points, with the exception of a couple of participants, for whom leukapheresis was performed at a single time point. In the cross-participant TCR cluster analysis, about 8 participants were included for CMV and 7 participants were included for Gag. The study isolated CMV- and HIV-1 Gag-responding CD4+ T cells from ART-treated individuals to examine antigen-driven clonal expansion of HIV-1-infected cells.

The germline V gene encodes CDR1 SGHTA and CDR2 FQGNSA. From cysteine to phenylalanine, the CDR3 is 15 amino acids long. Only the CDR3 DNA is retained, 45 bases long and in frame from the first base. V is shortened by 0 bases, J by 4 bases, and the region joining them spans 12 bases. A note on this clone: It has no known antigen specificity. No much larger clonotype is one base removed from it; base qualities were not supplied.

TCRbeta repertoires were sequenced from genomic DNA with the immunoSEQ hsTCRB assay version 4 in survey mode. Genomic DNA was diluted to around 9.4 ng/uL, and up to 1 ug per sample was used for TCRbeta sequencing. The original methods were these. TCRbeta data were analyzed in ImmunoSeq Analyzer 3.0, with diversity computed on productive nucleotide rearrangements. Using the Immunarch R package, the improved Chao index served to estimate lower-bound TCR diversity and the Gini coefficient served to estimate clonality. When different nucleotide rearrangements encoded the same CDR3beta amino acid sequence, each rearrangement was treated as a distinct clonotype. TCRbeta sequences significantly enriched in antigen-responding cells relative to anti-CD3/anti-CD28-activated cells were identified by differential abundance analysis. TCRs were clustered by predicted peptide-MHC specificity with GLIPH2, both within individual participants and across merged participant data sets. Drawn from immuneACCESS, this table holds only the in-frame rearrangements with V and J called that TCRdb kept. Clones are partly lost; checked studies trace under half to an unresolved V gene and leave the rest unexplained. From that table come the V and J calls and clone size; the DNA was used to work out D and trimming. Here the sample has about 45,000 clones; approximately 93% occur a single time. Clones ranked in the top ten supply 1.8% of the sample.

Sample treatment or condition, as interpreted from the label and publication: suppressive antiretroviral therapy. As a nonspecific positive control representing the CD4+ T cell repertoire, the cells were stimulated with anti-CD3/anti-CD28 magnetic beads. Responding CD4+ T cells were sorted on the basis of upregulation of both CD40 ligand and CD69. Participants were HIV-1-infected adults who started suppressive ART during chronic infection. Participants had undetectable plasma HIV-1 RNA below 50 copies/mL for at least 4 years. To be included, a participant needed positive CMV serology and a CD4+ T cell count above 400 cells/uL. Before stimulation, PBMCs were isolated using density centrifugation and then depleted of CD8+ T cells. For approximately 17 hours, CD8-depleted PBMCs were stimulated with anti-CD28/CD49d costimulation, a CD40-blocking antibody, and enfuvirtide, which was added to prevent new infections. Cell sorting was done on a Beckman Coulter MoFlo Legacy or XDP sorter, and dead cells were excluded with propidium iodide. Genomic DNA was extracted using the QIAamp DNA Mini Kit for samples with more than one million cells and using the Quick-DNA Microprep Kit for all other samples.

Paper-wide results and their limitations: The study involved few individuals and tested only a limited range of antigens. TCRbeta richness in CMV- and Gag-responding cells was significantly lower than in anti-CD3/anti-CD28-responding cells; CMV-responding cells had higher oligoclonality than CD3/CD28-stimulated and Gag-responding cells. Within the same sorted populations, TCR oligoclonality correlated with proviral oligoclonality. Enrichment of degenerate expanded CDR3beta sequences was found in antigen-responding cells, suggesting convergent selection of CD4+ responses to CMV and Gag. Bulk TCR analyses could not be limited to the rare CMV-responding cells that actually contained HIV-1 proviruses.

The sequences come from CD4+ T cells sorted from PBMCs after approximately 18-hour stimulation, collected from a patient who received antiretroviral therapy. In the paper's terms, the cell subset or site label means: CD40L+CD69+ CD4 T cells responding to anti-CD3/anti-CD28 beads, representing the overall repertoire. The receptor was derived from an adult man with HIV who was CMV-seropositive. This sequence uses TRBV7-2 and TRBJ1-2; 6 matching bases give a weak D call of TRBD1. The CDR3 region reads CASSLAWGAGYGYTF. The DNA is TGTGCCAGCAGCTTAGCTTGGGGGGCTGGCTATGGCTACACCTTC. With the portions outside the CDR3 filled from the reference TRBV7-2 and TRBJ1-2 genes, the complete variable region becomes GAGVSQSPSNKVTEKGKDVELRCDPISGHTALYWYRQSLGQGLEFLIYFQGNSAPDKSGLPSDRFSAERTGGSVSTLTIQRTQQEDSAVYLCASSLAWGAGYGYTFGSGTRLTVV.